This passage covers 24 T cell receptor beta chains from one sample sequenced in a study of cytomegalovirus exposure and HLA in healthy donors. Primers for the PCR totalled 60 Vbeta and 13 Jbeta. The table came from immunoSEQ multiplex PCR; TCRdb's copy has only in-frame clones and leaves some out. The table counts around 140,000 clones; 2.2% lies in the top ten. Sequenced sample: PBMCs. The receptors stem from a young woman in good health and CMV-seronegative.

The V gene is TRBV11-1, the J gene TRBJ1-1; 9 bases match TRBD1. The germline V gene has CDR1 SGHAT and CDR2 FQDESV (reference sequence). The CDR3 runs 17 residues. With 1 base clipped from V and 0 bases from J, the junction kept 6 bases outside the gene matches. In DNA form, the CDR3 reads TGTGCCAGCAGCTTAGGGGACAGGGTCAGAATGAACACTGAAGCTTTCTTT. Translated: CASSLGDRVRMNTEAFF.

CDR3 nucleotide sequence: TGTGCCAGCAAACAGCCTAATCCGAACACTGAAGCTTTCTTT. Its protein is CASKQPNPNTEAFF. The rearrangement joins TRBV6-6 to TRBJ1-1; D is undetermined. The CDR3 totals 14 residues. Germline CDR1 MNHNY, CDR2 SVGAGI (reference sequence). V shed 7 bases and J shed 1 base, with 13 bases lying between them.

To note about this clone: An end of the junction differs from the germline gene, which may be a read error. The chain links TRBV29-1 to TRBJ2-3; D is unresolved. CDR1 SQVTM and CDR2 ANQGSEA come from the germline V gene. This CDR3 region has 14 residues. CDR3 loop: CRVGRLLGPDTQYF. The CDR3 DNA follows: TGCAGGGTTGGACGTCTCCTGGGCCCAGATACGCAGTATTTT.

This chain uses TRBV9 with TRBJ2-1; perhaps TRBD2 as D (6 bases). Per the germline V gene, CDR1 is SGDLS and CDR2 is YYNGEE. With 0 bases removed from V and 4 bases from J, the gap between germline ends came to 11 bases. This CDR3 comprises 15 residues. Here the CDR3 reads CASSVGWEVYNEQFF. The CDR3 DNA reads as TGTGCCAGCAGCGTAGGGTGGGAGGTTTACAATGAGCAGTTCTTC. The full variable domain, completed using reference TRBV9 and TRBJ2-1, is DSGVTQTPKHLITATGQRVTLRCSPRSGDLSVYWYQQSLDQGLQFLIQYYNGEERAKGNILERFSAQQFPDLHSELNLSSLELGDSALYFCASSVGWEVYNEQFFGPGTRLTVL.

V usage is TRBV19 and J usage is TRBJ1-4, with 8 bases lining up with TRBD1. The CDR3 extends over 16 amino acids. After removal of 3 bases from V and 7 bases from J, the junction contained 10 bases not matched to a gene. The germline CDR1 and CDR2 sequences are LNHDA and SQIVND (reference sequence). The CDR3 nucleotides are TGTGCCAGTAGTATTCGGGGGACAGGCGAAAGTGAAAAACTGTTTTTT. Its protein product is CASSIRGTGESEKLFF. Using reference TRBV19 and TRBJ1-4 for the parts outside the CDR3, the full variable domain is DGGITQSPKYLFRKEGQNVTLSCEQNLNHDAMYWYRQDPGQGLRLIYYSQIVNDFQKGDIAEGYSVSREKKESFPLTVTSAQKNPTAFYLCASSIRGTGESEKLFFGSGTQLSVL.

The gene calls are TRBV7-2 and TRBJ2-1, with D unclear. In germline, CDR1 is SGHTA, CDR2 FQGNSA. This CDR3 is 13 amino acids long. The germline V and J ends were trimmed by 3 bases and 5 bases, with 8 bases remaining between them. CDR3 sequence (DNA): TGTGCCAGCAGCTTGAGTCGAGACAATGAGCAGTTCTTC. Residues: CASSLSRDNEQFF.

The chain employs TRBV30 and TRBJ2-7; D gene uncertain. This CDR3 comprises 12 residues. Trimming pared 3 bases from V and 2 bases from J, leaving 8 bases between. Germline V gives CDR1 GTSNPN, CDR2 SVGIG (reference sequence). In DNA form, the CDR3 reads TGTGCCTGGAGGGGCATAGCCTACGAGCAGTACTTC. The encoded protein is CAWRGIAYEQYF.

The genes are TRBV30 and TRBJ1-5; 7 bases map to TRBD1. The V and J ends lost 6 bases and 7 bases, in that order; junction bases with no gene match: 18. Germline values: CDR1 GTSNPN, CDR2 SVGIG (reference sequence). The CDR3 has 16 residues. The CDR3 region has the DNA TGTGCCTGTCGGACCCCGACAGGGACGGAAGAGCAGCCCCAGCATTTT. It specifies CACRTPTGTEEQPQHF.

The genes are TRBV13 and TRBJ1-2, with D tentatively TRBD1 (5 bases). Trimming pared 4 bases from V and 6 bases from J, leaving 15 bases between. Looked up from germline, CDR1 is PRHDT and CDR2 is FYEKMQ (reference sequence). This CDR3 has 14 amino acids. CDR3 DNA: TGTGCCAGCAGCTCGGGACTCCTAATGGATGGCTACACCTTC. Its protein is CASSSGLLMDGYTF.

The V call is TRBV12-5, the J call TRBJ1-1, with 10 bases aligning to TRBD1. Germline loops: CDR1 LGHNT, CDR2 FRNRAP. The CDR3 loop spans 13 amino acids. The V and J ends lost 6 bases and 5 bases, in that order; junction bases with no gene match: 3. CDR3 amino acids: CASGPDRGTEAFF. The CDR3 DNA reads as TGTGCTAGTGGACCGGACAGGGGGACTGAAGCTTTCTTT.

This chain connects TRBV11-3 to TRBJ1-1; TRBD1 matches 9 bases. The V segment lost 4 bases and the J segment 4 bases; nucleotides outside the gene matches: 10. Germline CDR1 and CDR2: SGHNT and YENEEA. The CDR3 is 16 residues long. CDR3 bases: TGTGCCAGCAGCTCAAGAAAGGACAGGGGAGGCACTGAAGCTTTCTTT. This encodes CASSSRKDRGGTEAFF.

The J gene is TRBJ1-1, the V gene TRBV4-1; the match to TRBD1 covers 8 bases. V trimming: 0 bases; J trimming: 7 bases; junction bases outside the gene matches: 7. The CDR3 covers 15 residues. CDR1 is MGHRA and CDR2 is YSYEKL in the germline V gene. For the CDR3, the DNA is TGCGCCAGCAGCCAAGACCGGACAGGGAGAGGTGAAGCTTTCTTT. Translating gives CASSQDRTGRGEAFF.

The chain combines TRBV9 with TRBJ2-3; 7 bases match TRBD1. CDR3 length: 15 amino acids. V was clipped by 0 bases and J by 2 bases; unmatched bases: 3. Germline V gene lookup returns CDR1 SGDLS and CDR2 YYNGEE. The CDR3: CASSVGQGNTDTQYF. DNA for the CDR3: TGTGCCAGCAGCGTAGGACAGGGAAACACAGATACGCAGTATTTT.

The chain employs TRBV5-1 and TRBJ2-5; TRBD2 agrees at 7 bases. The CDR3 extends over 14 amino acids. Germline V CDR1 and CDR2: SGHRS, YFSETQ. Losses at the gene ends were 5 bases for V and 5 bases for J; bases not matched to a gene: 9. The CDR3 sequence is CASRGSGLLETQYF. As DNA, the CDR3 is TGCGCCAGCAGGGGTAGCGGGTTATTGGAGACCCAGTACTTC.

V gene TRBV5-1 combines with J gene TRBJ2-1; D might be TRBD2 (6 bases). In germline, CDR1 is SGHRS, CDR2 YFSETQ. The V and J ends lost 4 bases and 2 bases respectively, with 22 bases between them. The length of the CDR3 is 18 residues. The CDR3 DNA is TGCGCCAGCAGCGCGGACTTCCCCGGGAGAGGAACCTACAATGAGCAGTTCTTC. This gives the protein CASSADFPGRGTYNEQFF. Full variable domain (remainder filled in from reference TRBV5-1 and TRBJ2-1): KAGVTQTPRYLIKTRGQQVTLSCSPISGHRSVSWYQQTPGQGLQFLFEYFSETQRNKGNFPGRFSGRQFSNSRSEMNVSTLELGDSALYLCASSADFPGRGTYNEQFFGPGTRLTVL.

The CDR3 here is CASTTAGAGQPTGGYTF. CDR3 sequence (DNA): TGTGCCAGCACAACAGCAGGGGCAGGCCAACCTACGGGAGGCTACACCTTC. The V gene is TRBV28, the J gene TRBJ1-2; a possible D gene is TRBD1 (6 bases). Germline CDR1 MDHEN, CDR2 SYDVKM. Trimming took 7 bases from V and 8 from J, leaving 29 bases between them. This CDR3 region has 17 residues.

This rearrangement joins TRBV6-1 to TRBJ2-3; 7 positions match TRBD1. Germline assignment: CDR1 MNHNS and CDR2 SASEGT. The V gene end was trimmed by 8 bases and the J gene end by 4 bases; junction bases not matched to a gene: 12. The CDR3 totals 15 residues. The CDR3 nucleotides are TGTGCCAGCCGACGTCACGGGACAGTCCCAGATACGCAGTATTTT. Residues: CASRRHGTVPDTQYF.

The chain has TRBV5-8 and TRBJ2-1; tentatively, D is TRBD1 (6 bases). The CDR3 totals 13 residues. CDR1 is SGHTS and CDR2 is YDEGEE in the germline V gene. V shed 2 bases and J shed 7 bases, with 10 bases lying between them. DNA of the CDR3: TGTGCCAGCAGCTTTGCCACAGGGAATGAGCAGTTCTTC. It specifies CASSFATGNEQFF.

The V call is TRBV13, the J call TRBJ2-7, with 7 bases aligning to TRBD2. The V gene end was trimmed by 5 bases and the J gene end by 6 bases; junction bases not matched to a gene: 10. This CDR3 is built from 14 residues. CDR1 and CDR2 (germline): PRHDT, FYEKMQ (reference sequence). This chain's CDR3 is CASSRRSGMVEQYV. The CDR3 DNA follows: TGTGCCAGCAGCCGTCGGAGCGGGATGGTCGAGCAGTACGTC.

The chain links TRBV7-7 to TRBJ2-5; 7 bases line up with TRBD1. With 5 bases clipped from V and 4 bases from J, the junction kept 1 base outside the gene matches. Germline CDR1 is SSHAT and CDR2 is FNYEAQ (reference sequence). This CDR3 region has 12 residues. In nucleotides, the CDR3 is TGTGCCAGCAGCAGGGACAGAGAGACCCAGTACTTC. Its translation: CASSRDRETQYF.

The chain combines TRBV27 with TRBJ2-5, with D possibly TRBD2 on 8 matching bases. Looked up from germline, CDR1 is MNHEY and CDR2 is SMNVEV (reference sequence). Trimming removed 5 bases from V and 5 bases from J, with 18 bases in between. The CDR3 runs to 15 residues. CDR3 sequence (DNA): TGTGCCAGCAGTGTGCTTAGCGGGACAGTTGAGACCCAGTACTTC. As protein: CASSVLSGTVETQYF.

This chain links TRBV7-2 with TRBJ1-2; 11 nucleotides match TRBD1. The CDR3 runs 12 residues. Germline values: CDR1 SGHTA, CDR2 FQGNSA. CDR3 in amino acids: CAEGQGGPGYTF. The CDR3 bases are TGTGCAGAGGGACAGGGGGGGCCTGGCTACACCTTC.

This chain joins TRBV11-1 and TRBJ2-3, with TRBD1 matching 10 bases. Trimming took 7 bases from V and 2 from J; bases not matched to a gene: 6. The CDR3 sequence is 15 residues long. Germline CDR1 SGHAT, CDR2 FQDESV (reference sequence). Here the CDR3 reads CASNGDRGYTDTQYF. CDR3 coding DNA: TGTGCCAGCAACGGGGACAGGGGCTACACAGATACGCAGTATTTT. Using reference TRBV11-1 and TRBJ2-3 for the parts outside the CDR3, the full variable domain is EAEVAQSPRYKITEKSQAVAFWCDPISGHATLYWYRQILGQGPELLVQFQDESVVDDSQLPKDRFSAERLKGVDSTLKIQPAELGDSAMYLCASNGDRGYTDTQYFGPGTRLTVL.

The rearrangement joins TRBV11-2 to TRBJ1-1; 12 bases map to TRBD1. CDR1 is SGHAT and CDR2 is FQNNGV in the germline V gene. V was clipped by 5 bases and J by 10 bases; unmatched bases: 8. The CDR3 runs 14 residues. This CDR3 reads CASSQRDRGLGAFF. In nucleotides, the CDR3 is TGTGCCAGCAGCCAAAGGGACAGGGGGCTTGGAGCTTTCTTT.